Listed here are 14 T cell receptor beta chains from one sample, sequenced in a study of a mutant IDH1 vaccine in newly diagnosed glioma. Repertoires were generated with immunoSEQ multiplex PCR, while TCRdb's copy carries only in-frame clones and drops some. The sample carries 50,000 or so clones, about 82% recorded once. Time point here: baseline, week 1 (first vaccination visit). Treatment reported: pre-vaccination baseline after standard-of-care therapy. The source material was PBMCs, sampled from a glioma patient treated with radiotherapy, temozolomide or both. These receptor sequences come from a man aged 18 to 35 with glioma.

V gene TRBV2 combines with J gene TRBJ2-7, with D possibly matching TRBD1 (5 bases). V lost 4 bases and J lost 0, with 10 bases in between. The CDR3 sequence is 14 residues long. Germline CDR1 SNHLY, CDR2 FYNNEI. The CDR3 here is CASSVTGISYEQYF. Written as DNA, the CDR3 is TGTGCCAGCAGTGTCACAGGTATCTCCTACGAGCAGTACTTC.

This clone was seen a single time. The chain couples TRBV6-5 to TRBJ2-2; 12 nucleotides match TRBD1. Trimming removed 6 bases from V and 6 bases from J; junction bases left unmatched: 5. This CDR3 has 15 amino acids. Germline CDR1 is MNHEY and CDR2 is SVGAGI. The CDR3 protein is CASSRDRGRPGELFF. The CDR3 DNA reads as TGTGCCAGCAGCCGGGACAGGGGGCGCCCCGGGGAGCTGTTTTTT.

This chain joins TRBV19 and TRBJ1-1; D unclear. Trimming pared 7 bases from V and 0 bases from J, leaving 15 bases between. The CDR3 consists of 15 residues. The germline V gene encodes CDR1 LNHDA and CDR2 SQIVND (reference sequence). CDR3 in amino acids: CASNRAGLMNTEAFF. The CDR3 DNA is TGTGCCAGTAATCGGGCAGGATTAATGAACACTGAAGCTTTCTTT.

This sequence joins TRBV30 and TRBJ2-7; the match to TRBD1 covers 8 bases. Germline V lookup: CDR1 GTSNPN, CDR2 SVGIG (reference sequence). This CDR3 comprises 14 residues. Trimming removed 4 bases from V and 2 bases from J; junction bases left unmatched: 7. As DNA, the CDR3 is TGTGCCTGGACTGGACAGGGTAGGGCCTACGAGCAGTACTTC. Protein: CAWTGQGRAYEQYF.

This clone is a singleton in its sample. The rearrangement uses TRBV29-1 and TRBJ2-3, with 9 positions matching TRBD2. Germline trimming cut 6 bases from V and 3 bases from J; bases unmatched to any gene: 4. CDR3 length: 13 residues. CDR1 and CDR2 from the germline V gene are SQVTM and ANQGSEA. Written as DNA, the CDR3 is TGCAGCGTGAGGGGACTAGCTACAGATACGCAGTATTTT. This translates into CSVRGLATDTQYF.

V usage is TRBV7-9 and J usage is TRBJ2-2; D is unresolved. CDR1 SEHNR and CDR2 FQNEAQ come from the germline V gene (reference sequence). Trimming cost V 3 bases and J 7 bases, with 6 bases left between them. The CDR3 has 12 amino acids. CDR3 DNA: TGTGCCAGCAGCTTGCGGCTCGGGGAGCTGTTTTTT. Amino acids: CASSLRLGELFF.

This chain uses TRBV30 with TRBJ1-1; 8 positions match TRBD1. V lost 7 bases, J lost 2 bases, and 9 bases stayed unmatched. The CDR3 is 14 amino acids. Per the germline V gene, CDR1 is GTSNPN and CDR2 is SVGIG (reference sequence). The CDR3 is CASQGTGFNTEAFF. The CDR3 nucleotides are TGTGCCTCCCAGGGGACAGGCTTTAACACTGAAGCTTTCTTT.

The CDR3 DNA sequence: TGTGCCAGTAGTATAGGCCAAGACTATGGCTACACCTTC. Translation: CASSIGQDYGYTF. The chain links TRBV19 to TRBJ1-2; D gene uncertain. This CDR3 comprises 13 residues. The germline V gene encodes CDR1 LNHDA and CDR2 SQIVND (reference sequence). Trimming removed 1 base from V and 3 bases from J, with 6 bases in between.

The chain carries TRBV19 and TRBJ2-1; a weak D match, TRBD1 (5 bases). This CDR3 spans 13 amino acids. Germline loops: CDR1 LNHDA, CDR2 SQIVND (reference sequence). Trimming shortened V by 7 bases and J by 4 bases, and 11 bases separated the two germline ends. CDR3 amino acids: CASKAGRYNEQFF. As DNA, the CDR3 is TGTGCCAGTAAGGCAGGGCGATACAATGAGCAGTTCTTC.

The gene calls are TRBV30 and TRBJ1-4; D unclear. CDR3 length equals 12 residues. Germline CDR1 and CDR2: GTSNPN and SVGIG (reference sequence). V was clipped by 8 bases and J by 0 bases, with 7 bases between them. CDR3 loop: CAGRATNEKLFF. The CDR3 bases are TGTGCCGGCCGAGCAACTAATGAAAAACTGTTTTTT.

This clone was picked up one time. The CDR3 is CASSSLAGAEQFF. The CDR3 DNA sequence: TGTGCCAGCAGCTCCTTAGCGGGAGCTGAGCAGTTCTTC. V usage is TRBV5-6 and J usage is TRBJ2-1, with TRBD2 matching 9 bases. CDR1 and CDR2 (germline): SGHDT, YYEEEE. This CDR3 contains 13 residues. Trimming took 3 bases from V and 9 from J; bases not matched to a gene: 4.

The J gene is TRBJ1-6, the V gene TRBV4-3; possibly TRBD1 for D (6 bases). V was pared by 5 bases and J by 4 bases, with 15 bases between. This CDR3 has 16 residues. Germline assignment: CDR1 LGHNA and CDR2 YSLEER. The CDR3: CASSSRTGAYNSPLHF. The CDR3 region has the DNA TGCGCCAGCAGCTCTCGGACGGGGGCTTATAATTCACCCCTCCACTTT.

The chain employs TRBV30 and TRBJ1-2; tentative D call: TRBD1 (6 bases). The CDR3 is 18 amino acids. Trimming pared 0 bases from V and 2 bases from J, leaving 22 bases between. Germline CDR1 GTSNPN, CDR2 SVGIG (reference sequence). The CDR3 sequence: CAWSVRRGNKITNYGYTF. The CDR3 DNA reads TGTGCCTGGAGTGTACGAAGGGGGAACAAAATAACCAACTATGGCTACACCTTC.

This clone has a single count. This rearrangement joins TRBV7-2 to TRBJ2-6; D unresolved. This CDR3 contains 16 residues. V was trimmed by 3 bases and J by 3 bases, leaving 12 bases between them. CDR1 is SGHTA, CDR2 FQGNSA, per germline. The CDR3 region is CASSFTRVFGANVLTF. The CDR3 nucleotides read TGTGCCAGCAGCTTCACTCGGGTTTTTGGGGCCAACGTCCTGACTTTC.